This T cell receptor (beta chain) was retrieved from a study of blood T cell repertoires in COVID-19. Across the whole study: Samples representing acute and convalescent COVID-19 were sourced from the United States, Italy and Spain. PBMCs, B-cell-depleted T cells, or T cells provided the cDNA or gDNA that made up the material.

V lost 5 bases and J lost 1, with 14 bases in between. From germline, CDR1 is SGHAT and CDR2 FQNNGV. The CDR3 is made up of 15 amino acids. Original analysis: Reference gene primer amplification in the assay estimated nucleated cell counts. The protocol was immunoSEQ multiplex PCR, while the TCRdb copy is restricted to in-frame clones and leaves out a portion. V and J calls and clone size follow that table, whereas D and trimming were derived from the DNA. Found here are a few hundred thousand clones, about 88% of them singletons; the top ten hold 1.5% to 2%. The rearrangement joins TRBV11-2 to TRBJ1-1; no clear D gene. Sample: peripheral blood. The sequence came from a man aged 25-45 years with active or convalescent COVID-19. The CDR3 here is CASSPIDTWNTEAFF. CDR3 DNA sequence: TGTGCCAGCAGCCCCATAGACACATGGAACACTGAAGCTTTCTTT.